The text below deals with one TCR beta chain. The clone's antigen remains unknown. No much larger clonotype is one base removed from it; base qualities were not supplied. Taken from cysteine to phenylalanine, the CDR3 has 14 residues. Solely the CDR3 DNA is kept, with 42 bases framed from the first base. These data originate in a study of OX40 agonist ivuxolimab in advanced cancers. Turning to the overall study: The costimulatory receptor OX40 (CD134) was targeted by ivuxolimab, a fully human IgG2 agonistic monoclonal antibody. Intravenous ivuxolimab was administered to patients every 2 weeks at six dose levels: 0.01, 0.1, 0.3, 1.5, 3 and 10 mg/kg. Among the roughly 52 dose-escalation patients, 19 had hepatocellular carcinoma, 15 melanoma, 9 renal cell carcinoma and 9 head and neck cancer. A male proportion of 70% to 90% and a mean age of approximately 58 years, ranging from about 23 to 79, were recorded for the dose-escalation cohort. Prior anti-PD-1, anti-PD-L1 or anti-CTLA-4 therapy was permitted, and 40% of dose-escalation patients had received checkpoint inhibitors. Partial responses occurred in three dose-escalation patients, of whom one had hepatocellular carcinoma and two had cutaneous melanoma. Peripheral TCRbeta sequencing was intended to test whether TCR sequence diversity was altered and clonal T-cell expansion was caused by ivuxolimab. The paper reports the monotherapy dose-escalation portion (N of about 47 patients) of the phase I ivuxolimab trial.

The trial excluded patients who had a history of autoimmune disease or were on systemic immunosuppression. In every dose cohort, peripheral blood was drawn for TCR sequencing at baseline, cycle 4 day 1, and cycle 7 day 1. The samples were drawn from a first-in-human, open-label, multicenter phase I dose-escalation trial of ivuxolimab. Adults with locally advanced or metastatic melanoma, renal cell, hepatocellular, or head and neck squamous cell carcinoma were enrolled in the trial. CD4+ and CD8+ T cells were sorted separately from peripheral blood before TCR sequencing. Results and caveats for the whole study, not just this receptor: The antigen specificity of the peripheral T cells that underwent clonal expansion was not determined. Low levels of normalized T-cell clonal expansion were also seen in some patients who did not respond. In partial responders in the 0.1-3.0 mg/kg groups, normalized peripheral clonal expansion was found to be among the lowest, especially among CD8+ T cells. At doses from 0.1 to 3.0 mg/kg, clonal expansion was seen in both CD4+ and CD8+ blood T cells between baseline and week 6. After ivuxolimab, CD8+ T cells had more expanded clones than CD4+ T cells on average.

For sequencing of the TCRbeta CDR3 region, genomic DNA was extracted from the sorted cells. TCRbeta CDR3 regions were sequenced using the immunoSEQ Assay. The source is immuneACCESS, and TCRdb retained only in-frame sequences with V and J called. Part of the clones is not carried over; for the studies checked, unresolved V genes explain less than half of this, and the remainder is unexplained. The sample table holds 74,000 or so clones, of which 80% to 95% were seen once. The ten largest clones add up to about 1.8% of the sample. This sequence uses TRBV21-1 and TRBJ1-2. TRBV21-1 is reported as a pseudogene. The input for sequencing was CD4+ or CD8+ T cells sorted from blood, taken in a trial of the OX40 agonist ivuxolimab. The sequence was obtained from an adult with an advanced solid tumor such as melanoma, head and neck, liver or kidney cancer. The CDR3 has the sequence CASSKGRRLYGYTF. In nucleotides, the sequence is TGTGCCAGCAGCAAGGGACGTCGACTCTATGGCTACACCTTC.